This T cell receptor beta chain was identified in a study of regulatory T cells in long-lasting Graves disease. Study as a whole: The definition of persistent Graves' disease was over 5 years of antithyroid drugs with positive TSH receptor antibodies.

The CDR3 has 16 residues. Looked up from germline, CDR1 is SGHTA and CDR2 is FQGNSA. Trimming removed 0 bases from V and 9 bases from J; junction bases left unmatched: 9. The study's findings and limits: Sharing of public clonotypes was greater in persistent patients (about 2,700) than in new patients (almost 1,000). TRBV28, TRBJ1-2 and TRBJ2-5 emerged as the favored segments in persistent disease.

This sample's time point: persistent/refractory GD, antithyroid drugs over 5 years with positive TRAb. With RNA extracted from PBMCs as input, the TCR library was made. EDTA tubes collected around 8.7 milliliters of peripheral blood. Construction of the TCR beta libraries employed iRepertoire HTBI primers in conjunction with Arm-PCR of CDR3 regions. TCRdb itself ran the multiplex PCR reads through MiXCR, one entry per CDR3 protein. The sample carries about half a million distinct CDR3 sequences, about 20% recorded once. Worth noting for this clonotype: Its antigen is not known.

The sequenced sample was peripheral blood mononuclear cells (PBMCs), obtained when the disease was refractory, from a patient treated with antithyroid drugs. The J gene is TRBJ1-3, the V gene TRBV7-2; 9 bases line up with TRBD1. The sequence was collected from a female donor with Graves disease. CDR3 loop: CASSLAVGQGRSTIYF. As DNA, the CDR3 is TGTGCCAGCAGCTTAGCTGTCGGACAGGGGAGAAGCACCATATATTTT.